These 20 T cell receptor beta chains were sequenced from one sample in a study of CD8+CD57+ T cells in acquired aplastic anemia. Patients chosen for sequencing had CD8+CD57+ cells that had expanded, as shown by flow cytometry. Genomic DNA served as template for TCR beta VDJ and CDR3 profiling. TCRdb recomputed calls from the reads with MiXCR, one row per CDR3 protein. The table has 200,000 to 250,000 distinct CDR3 sequences, about 60% seen once. The sample consisted of sorted CD4+, CD8+, or CD8+CD57+ T cells (not recorded which) from PBMCs. The source of these receptors is a human donor with aplastic anemia.

The genes are TRBV2 and TRBJ1-6; 10 bases are a match to TRBD1. The CDR3 runs to 15 residues. The trim removed 3 bases at V and 6 bases at J, leaving 2 bases unmatched. The germline CDR1 and CDR2 sequences are SNHLY and FYNNEI. The CDR3 sequence: CASSDRDRGNSPLHF. CDR3 bases: TGTGCCAGCAGTGACCGGGACAGGGGTAATTCACCCCTCCACTTT.

V usage is TRBV12-3 or TRBV12-4 and J usage is TRBJ2-7; a weak D match, TRBD1 (5 bases). The CDR3 spans 17 residues. Deletions cut 11 bases from V and 7 bases from J, with 33 bases between. The CDR3, as DNA: TGTGCCGGCGGTCGGTTGATACAGGATCCCTCCGAACCTGAGCAGTACTTC. It translates to CAGGRLIQDPSEPEQYF.

The V call is TRBV7-9, the J call TRBJ2-3; no reliable D call. This CDR3 is built from 13 residues. Germline CDR1 reads SEHNR; CDR2 reads FQNEAQ (reference sequence). The V end lost 7 bases, the J end lost 2 bases, and 10 bases lay between the germline ends. The CDR3 coding sequence is TGTGCCAGCACCTCACACTTCACAGATACGCAGTATTTT. This gives the protein CASTSHFTDTQYF. The full variable domain, rest sourced from reference TRBV7-9 and TRBJ2-3, is DTGVSQNPRHKITKRGQNVTFRCDPISEHNRLYWYRQTLGQGPEFLTYFQNEAQLEKSRLLSDRFSAERPKGSFSTLEIQRTEQGDSAMYLCASTSHFTDTQYFGPGTRLTVL.

In its sample, this clonotype was seen a few times. The chain is built from TRBV10-3 and TRBJ2-7; 8 bases map to TRBD1. The CDR3 is made up of 16 amino acids. Germline V gene data show CDR1 as ENHRY and CDR2 as SYGVKD. The V gene end was trimmed by 1 base and the J gene end by 3 bases; junction bases not matched to a gene: 8. For the CDR3, the DNA is TGTGCCATCAGTGAGTACGAGACAGGGGTAGGCTACGAGCAGTACTTC. Encoded protein: CAISEYETGVGYEQYF.

This rearrangement joins TRBV29-1 to TRBJ2-6; D uncertain. V gave up 0 bases and J gave up 0 bases, with 6 bases separating them. The CDR3 totals 15 residues. Germline V gene lookup returns CDR1 SQVTM and CDR2 ANQGSEA. Here the CDR3 DNA reads TGCAGCGTTGAAGACAGAGACTCTGGGGCCAACGTCCTGACTTTC. Its protein is CSVEDRDSGANVLTF.

The table lists this clonotype with a few counts. The chain has TRBV9 and TRBJ1-3; no clear D. Germline V lookup: CDR1 SGDLS, CDR2 YYNGEE. The CDR3 runs 13 residues. Trimming cost V 0 bases and J 3 bases, with 4 bases left between them. The CDR3 sequence: CASSVGLGNTIYF. Written as DNA, the CDR3 is TGTGCCAGCAGCGTAGGACTTGGAAACACCATATATTTT.

V is TRBV7-9 and J is TRBJ1-1, with 8 bases lining up with TRBD1. Germline CDR1 and CDR2: SEHNR and FQNEAQ (reference sequence). V gave up 3 bases and J gave up 4 bases; unmatched junction bases: 7. This CDR3 is 15 amino acids long. This CDR3 is CASSFGRGRVTEAFF. The DNA of the CDR3 is TGTGCCAGCAGCTTTGGCAGGGGGCGCGTCACTGAAGCTTTCTTT.

This clonotype showed up just a few times. The chain's CDR3 is CASSVSGMGEKLFF. Here the CDR3 DNA reads TGTGCCAGCAGCGTATCAGGGATGGGCGAGAAACTGTTTTTT. This chain uses TRBV9 with TRBJ1-4; possible D gene TRBD1, 5 bases. Germline-derived CDR1 and CDR2 are SGDLS and YYNGEE. V was shortened by 1 base and J by 11 bases, with 15 bases between the two germline ends. The CDR3 has 14 residues. The variable domain in full, with the rest retrieved from reference TRBV9 and TRBJ1-4, is DSGVTQTPKHLITATGQRVTLRCSPRSGDLSVYWYQQSLDQGLQFLIQYYNGEERAKGNILERFSAQQFPDLHSELNLSSLELGDSALYFCASSVSGMGEKLFFGSGTQLSVL.

Of note for this clonotype: The conserved closing phenylalanine or tryptophan is absent in this CDR3, likely reflecting a read error. The V and J genes are TRBV29-1 and TRBJ2-1; D may be TRBD1 (6 bases). This CDR3 comprises 16 residues. Germline lookup yields CDR1 SQVTM and CDR2 ANQGSEA. CDR3 DNA: TGCAGCGTGGAAGAGGTGGGGGCGGGTACATTTTATGAGCAGTTCCTC. Translating it yields CSVEEVGAGTFYEQFL.

This chain uses TRBV5-1 with TRBJ2-1, with TRBD2 identical over 11 bases. This CDR3 is built from 15 residues. The germline V gene encodes CDR1 SGHRS and CDR2 YFSETQ. V gave up 4 bases and J gave up 6 bases; unmatched junction bases: 6. CDR3 nucleotides: TGCGCCAGCAGCACTCTAGCGGGAGGAGGCAATGAGCAGTTCTTC. This sequence encodes CASSTLAGGGNEQFF.

DNA for the CDR3: TGTGCCAGTAGTATTTTTGGCGGTAAAAATCAGCCCCAGCATTTT. Translation: CASSIFGGKNQPQHF. The rearrangement links TRBV19 to TRBJ1-5, with no clear D. The germline V gene has CDR1 LNHDA and CDR2 SQIVND (reference sequence). Trimming cost V 3 bases and J 4 bases, with 13 bases left between them. The CDR3 is 15 residues long.

Details on this clonotype: An end of the junction does not agree with germline; a read error may underlie this. This chain links TRBV10-3 with TRBJ2-3; a possible D gene is TRBD2 (5 bases). This CDR3 is built from 13 residues. Germline-derived CDR1 and CDR2 are ENHRY and SYGVKD. The CDR3 spells CAIRSGSTDTHYF. The CDR3 DNA is TGTGCCATAAGAAGCGGTTCCACAGATACGCATTATTTT.

The gene calls are TRBV20-1 and TRBJ2-7; D gene unclear. With 3 bases removed from V and 2 bases from J, the gap between germline ends came to 2 bases. CDR1 and CDR2 from the germline V gene are DFQATT and SNEGSKA (reference sequence). The CDR3 is 10 amino acids. CDR3 protein: CSASPYEQYF. The CDR3 coding sequence is TGCAGTGCTAGCCCCTACGAGCAGTACTTC.

The V call is TRBV20-1, the J call TRBJ2-7; 8 bases are shared with TRBD2. Germline V gene lookup returns CDR1 DFQATT and CDR2 SNEGSKA (reference sequence). This CDR3 contains 16 residues. V dropped 7 bases and J dropped 5; count of bases not matched to a gene: 19. CDR3 in DNA: TGCAGTGTGACCGGGACTAGAGGGGGGTATTGGGACGAGCAGTACTTC. It specifies CSVTGTRGGYWDEQYF.

The J gene is TRBJ2-5, the V gene TRBV29-1; a weak D match, TRBD1 (5 bases). Trimming pared 8 bases from V and 3 bases from J, leaving 10 bases between. The CDR3 is 11 amino acids. Germline V gene sequence: CDR1 SQVTM, CDR2 ANQGSEA. The CDR3 DNA reads as TGCAGCTTGGGGCAGGAAGAGACCCAGTACTTC. Translation: CSLGQEETQYF.

V gene TRBV10-3 combines with J gene TRBJ2-1; the match to TRBD2 covers 10 bases. V shed 10 bases, J shed 10 bases, and the junction held 16 bases outside the gene matches. Germline lookup yields CDR1 ENHRY and CDR2 SYGVKD. The CDR3 runs 15 residues. The CDR3 bases are TGTGCCAGCAGCTTGGGCCTAGCGGGGGTGTGGGAGCAGTTCTTC. Residues: CASSLGLAGVWEQFF.

The rearrangement uses TRBV5-1 and TRBJ2-5; a possible D gene is TRBD2 (7 bases). The CDR3 has 14 residues. Trimming removed 3 bases at V and 5 bases at J, with 14 bases between. The germline V gene encodes CDR1 SGHRS and CDR2 YFSETQ. As DNA, the CDR3 is TGCGCCAGCAGCTCGGCGGGGGCGTCGGAGACCCAGTACTTC. Encoded protein: CASSSAGASETQYF.

This rearrangement joins TRBV7-6 to TRBJ2-7; no clear D. The germline V gene has CDR1 SGHVS and CDR2 FNYEAQ. Trimming took 0 bases from V and 1 from J, leaving 13 bases between them. This CDR3 spans 16 amino acids. CDR3 amino acids: CASSLAGTGGSYEQYF. Here the CDR3 DNA reads TGTGCCAGCAGCTTAGCAGGCACGGGTGGTTCCTACGAGCAGTACTTC.

The chain recombines TRBV2 with TRBJ2-3, with D maybe TRBD1 (6 bases). Trimming pared 6 bases from V and 5 bases from J, leaving 12 bases between. The germline V gene encodes CDR1 SNHLY and CDR2 FYNNEI. The CDR3 runs 13 residues. CDR3 nucleotides: TGTGCCAGCAGGTCCCAGGGGAGAGATACGCAGTATTTT. Protein sequence: CASRSQGRDTQYF.

The CDR3 sequence: CASSMTSGTGTDLPQYF. CDR3 bases: TGTGCCAGTAGTATGACATCCGGGACAGGGACTGACTTGCCCCAGTACTTC. V is TRBV19 and J is TRBJ2-5, with 9 positions matching TRBD1. Germline V gives CDR1 LNHDA, CDR2 SQIVND (reference sequence). V lost 3 bases to trimming and J lost 9 bases; unmatched junction nucleotides: 17. There are 17 residues in the CDR3.